This TCR beta chain was sequenced in a study of cytomegalovirus exposure and HLA in healthy donors. TCRdb keeps only in-frame clones here, not all; method: immunoSEQ multiplex PCR. The top ten clones hold roughly 7% of a sample with approximately 190,000 clones, 84% of them seen once. The CDR3 totals 16 residues. V lost 4 bases, J lost 4 bases, and 18 bases lay in between. CDR1 and CDR2 from the germline V gene are SGHTS and YDEGEE. The TCR was taken from a man between 18 and 29 years old in good health and CMV-seropositive. The chain recombines TRBV5-8 with TRBJ2-1; D is possibly TRBD2 (6 bases). Sequenced input: PBMCs. The CDR3 bases are TGTGCCAGCAGCAGACCGGGACTCATCACTTACAATGAGCAGTTCTTC. Translation gives CASSRPGLITYNEQFF.